This TCR beta chain stems from a study of cytomegalovirus exposure and HLA in healthy donors listed by TCRdb under 2017. A note on the overall study: In an earlier analysis of under 600 of the donors, less than 350 Gb of sequence data and 90 million to 120 million unique TCR beta sequences from some 170 million T cells were reported. An early release covering 500 to 750 HLA-typed donors comprised 250 to 350 gigabases of sequencing data and 65 million to 100 million unique TCR sequences. Of the 398 genotyped donors, more than 75% were placed in the genetic ancestry cluster associated with self-reported Caucasian donors. The study was designed to test whether signatures of past pathogen exposure could be identified by cataloging public T cell receptors. The study used immunosequencing to profile the T cell repertoires of hundreds of subjects and linked those repertoires to cytomegalovirus serostatus. A separate validation cohort of 100 to 150 different subjects was used in addition to the approximately 640-subject first cohort. To predict cytomegalovirus infection status, the study combined high-throughput TCR immunosequencing, statistical association of individual TCRs with disease status, and machine learning. A later analysis re-analyzed previously published TCR beta repertoires from 600 to 850 donors and added high-resolution HLA genotyping to study TCR occurrence patterns. Rather than drawing on any new phenotypic data, the later analysis identified candidate immune exposures from TCR beta sequences and the way those sequences occurred across donors. To decide whether each TCR beta V gene segment behaved as functional or pseudogenic, an earlier analysis of several hundred of the donors relied on high-throughput TCR beta sequencing. Alongside the repertoire data, information on donor age, sex, ethnicity and CMV serostatus was compiled. A later genetic analysis took genome-wide SNP genotypes for about three fifths of the 666 donors and used that subset as a discovery cohort. All discovery cohort repertoires had been generated on a single sequencing platform. Both class I and class II loci were covered by HLA typing, at four-digit resolution. Typing coverage differed by locus: A, B, C, DRB1 and DQB1 were typed in roughly 629-640 donors, DQA1 in about 510, DPA1 in 606, and DPB1 in just under 490. Four or five DR-DQ haplotypes were handled as single units for association and clustering because linkage in the cohort was strong. Among 300 to 500 genotyped donors of the cohort, an average of around 240,000 unique TCR beta nucleotide sequences was sequenced per donor, of which about 19% were non-productive.

Library preparation employed the immunoSEQ multiplex PCR assay. The multiplex PCR relied on a mix of 60 forward primers for TCR Vbeta segments and 13 reverse primers for TCR Jbeta segments. The CDR3 region of rearranged TCR beta genes was amplified from genomic DNA by a multiplex PCR assay. The Illumina HiSeq System was used to sequence the amplified TCR beta libraries as 87-base-pair reads. The paper's data handling went like this. A later analysis tallied tens of millions of unique TCR beta chains across the 650 to 750 repertoires, and around 12 million of those chains were shared by two or more donors. Raw reads were error-corrected and collapsed into unique sequences with a nearest-neighbor algorithm that merged closely related sequences to remove PCR and sequencing errors. V, D and J gene segments were assigned by aligning CDR3 sequences to IMGT reference sequences. For a sequence to be retained, at least a six-nucleotide match to both a V gene segment and a J gene segment was required. A rearrangement was called productive if the CDR3 had no stop codons and remained in frame with V and J, and every other rearrangement was called non-productive. Following IMGT convention, CDR3 was defined as the stretch from the second conserved V-encoded cysteine up to the conserved J-encoded phenylalanine. In an earlier analysis of some 550 of the donors, sequences lacking an unambiguous match to a single V gene segment were excluded. In an earlier analysis of 587 of the donors, a V segment was called functional when productive rearrangements were above 56.7%, and segregating when the standard deviation between donors exceeded 5%. A statistical classification framework was built for diagnosing cytomegalovirus status from the catalog of TCR beta chain sequences. V and J gene assignment, in a later analysis, came from comparing TCR nucleotide sequences with IMGT/GENE-DB human TR gene sequences. Using the TCRdist pipeline, a later analysis assigned CDR3 sequences along with most-parsimonious VDJ recombination scenarios. In a later analysis, every TCR beta chain was defined by the combination of its CDR3 amino acid sequence and its V-gene family, and reads without a unique V-gene family were dropped. To address suspected cross-contamination and a sequencing artifact, a later analysis removed over 500 highly shared, low-generation-probability nucleotide sequences. For each public chain, a later analysis derived a clonal expansion index from normalized ranks of inferred template counts within each repertoire. A later analysis computed generation probabilities with a VDJ recombination model fitted to out-of-frame rearrangements, and checked the results against IGoR. In a later analysis, TCR-TCR, TCR-HLA and TCR-CMV co-occurrence was scored with hypergeometric tests, and a repertoire-size bias correction was applied to TCR pairs. In a later analysis, false discovery rates were estimated by permuting HLA or CMV assignments 20 times. In a later analysis, co-occurring TCRs were grouped using DBSCAN, with TCRdist sequence similarity added in when clustering inside HLA-allele-positive subsets. Co-occurrence clustering excluded repertoires with fewer than 30,000 or more than 120,000 public chains, plus five with anomalous nucleotide sharing. TCRdb re-hosts the immuneACCESS table, in-frame sequences only. Its copies lack some clones; in the studies checked, an unresolved V gene accounts for under half of them, and the cause for the rest is not known. That table supplies the V and J calls and clone size; D and trimming were determined from the DNA. This sample comprises under 200,000 clones, about 75% of them detected only once. The ten largest account for roughly 7.3% of the sample.

Here is what the overall study found, with its caveats: Cytomegalovirus status was reported to be diagnosed by the classifier with high specificity and sensitivity in both the original and validation cohorts. When HLA alleles, especially DR and DQ, strongly co-occurred, TCR associations were difficult to assign to individual alleles. The only immune exposure information available for the cohort was CMV serostatus. In a later analysis, HLA-associated TCR beta chains were found to be more clonally expanded and to have lower generation probabilities than equally common non-associated chains. Because the 87-base-pair reads could not distinguish some IMGT-functional V segments, including TRBV6-2 and TRBV6-3, those segments were excluded. The presence/absence analyses assumed that sequencing depth was roughly uniform across donors, and that assumption may not be true. Because some donors lacked HLA typing at each locus, the association tests relied only on the typed subset. A later analysis reported that several top co-occurrence clusters appeared linked to parvovirus B19, influenza, CMV and Epstein-Barr virus. This cohort had only TCR beta chains sequenced, and the lack of alpha or paired-chain data limited which features could be detected. In the study, 150 to 200 TCR beta chains were listed as associated with cytomegalovirus. Because counts were too low, seventeen rarely observed V segments, including chromosome 9 orphons, were left out of the earlier analysis of several hundred of the donors. Most TCR sequences were observed very rarely across donors, whereas some public TCRs were present in many individuals. An earlier analysis of 450 to 750 of the donors showed that most TCR beta V segments appeared in productive rearrangements either about 87% or about 30% of the time, which broadly matched IMGT annotations. Correlated functional status among segregating V segments might be attributable to linkage disequilibrium, but an unknown experimental factor could not be ruled out. According to a later analysis, TCR association rates differed among HLA loci, with DRB1 alleles showing the most associated TCRs and HLA-C alleles showing the fewest. Specific HLA alleles were associated with over 15,000 TCR beta sequences at a false discovery rate of 0.05 in a later analysis. In vitro tests confirmed that a few of the cytomegalovirus-associated TCR beta chains recognize cytomegalovirus antigens. V-gene and J-gene trimming of TCR beta chains was associated with a missense DCLRE1C variant in a later genetic analysis, and the association was replicated in an independent cohort. A later genetic analysis reported fewer N-insertions in productive TCRs among donors in an Asian-associated ancestry cluster than the roughly 640-donor mean. In a later analysis, most CMV-associated TCR beta chains were found to appear HLA-restricted, with HLA associations seemingly driven largely by CMV exposure. The authors suggested that the approach could potentially be generalized to other disease states and immunological phenotypes. A group of highly shared sequence variants was considered likely to be a technical artifact of the sequencing pipeline. A further reported finding was that TCR beta sequences accurately predicted the HLA-A and HLA-B alleles for most subjects in the first cohort.

The cohort was made up of approximately 670 healthy bone marrow donors. At the time of sampling, all cohort members were nominally healthy, though unrecorded immune exposures were likely present. The donor was CMV seropositive and belonged to the group of 250 to 300 seropositive cohort members. Every donor gave a peripheral blood sample, and the peripheral blood mononuclear cells from that sample were used for TCR beta sequencing. Genomic DNA was extracted from the blood cell samples with the Qiagen DNeasy Blood Extraction Kit. V sheds 0 bases and J sheds 3 bases, leaving 6 bases between their ends. The CDR3 sequence holds 13 residues, the cysteine and phenylalanine included. Only the CDR3 portion is preserved as DNA: 39 bases, with reading frame beginning at the first base. Sequences WNHNN (CDR1) and SYGVQD (CDR2) are obtained from the germline V gene (reference sequence). As to this clone: Its antigen is not yet known. No clone much larger than this one lies a single base away; base qualities are absent.

This TCR came from a male donor in good health and CMV-seropositive. Source material: PBMCs. The rearranged segments are TRBV10-1 and TRBJ2-7; the D gene cannot be named for sure. The CDR3 in this case is CASSESSSYEQYF. The base sequence is TGCGCCAGCAGTGAGTCGTCTAGCTACGAGCAGTACTTC.